This T cell receptor (beta chain) originates from a study of control samples from healthy donors and cancer patients (dated by TCRdb to 2020 to 2022). A remark on this clone: Its antigen remains undetermined.

Receptor amplification or capture employed the immunoSEQ multiplex PCR assay. The source is immuneACCESS, and TCRdb retained only in-frame sequences with V and J called. Part of the clones is not carried over; for the studies checked, unresolved V genes explain less than half of this, and the remainder is unexplained. This sample's table carries roughly 190,000 clones. The ten biggest clones cover around 2% of the sample. The CDR3 contains 14 residues, cysteine and phenylalanine counted. Only the CDR3 region is kept as DNA, spanning 42 bases read in frame from base 1. At the junction V is shortened by 3 bases and J by 4 bases, with 9 bases in between. CDR1 and CDR2 were assigned from the germline V gene (reference sequence) as LGHDT and YNNKEL.

This TCR came from a woman younger than 45 in good health. Sequencing was carried out using blood. Recombination joined TRBV3-1 (or the pseudogene TRBV3-2) with TRBJ2-2; the D gene is unclear. The DNA sequence is TGTGCCAGCAGCCATGATAAGGCCACCGGGGAGCTGTTTTTT. It encodes CASSHDKATGELFF.